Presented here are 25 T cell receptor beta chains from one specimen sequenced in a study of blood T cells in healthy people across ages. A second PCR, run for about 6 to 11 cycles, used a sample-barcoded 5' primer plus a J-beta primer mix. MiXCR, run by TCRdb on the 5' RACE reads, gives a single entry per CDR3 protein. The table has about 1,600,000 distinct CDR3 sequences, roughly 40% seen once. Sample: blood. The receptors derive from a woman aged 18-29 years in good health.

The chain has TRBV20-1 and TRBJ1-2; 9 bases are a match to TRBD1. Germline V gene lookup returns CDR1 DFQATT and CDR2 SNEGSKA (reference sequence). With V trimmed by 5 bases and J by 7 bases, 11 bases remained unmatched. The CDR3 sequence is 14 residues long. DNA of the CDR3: TGCAGTGCTCCCCCCGCGACAGGGGGGAGTGGCTACACCTTC. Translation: CSAPPATGGSGYTF.

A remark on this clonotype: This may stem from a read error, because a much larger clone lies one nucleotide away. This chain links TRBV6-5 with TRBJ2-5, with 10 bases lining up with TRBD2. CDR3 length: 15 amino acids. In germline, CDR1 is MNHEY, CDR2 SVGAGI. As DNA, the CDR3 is TGTGCCAGCAGTTATAGCGGGGGGTTGAGAGAGACCCAGTCCTTC. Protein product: CASSYSGGLRETQSF.

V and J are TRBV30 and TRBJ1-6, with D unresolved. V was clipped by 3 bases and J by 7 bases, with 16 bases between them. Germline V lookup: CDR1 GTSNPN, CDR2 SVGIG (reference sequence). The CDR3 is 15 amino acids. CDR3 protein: CAWSGGFRANSPLHF. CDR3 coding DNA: TGTGCCTGGAGCGGCGGGTTTCGGGCCAATTCACCCCTCCACTTT.

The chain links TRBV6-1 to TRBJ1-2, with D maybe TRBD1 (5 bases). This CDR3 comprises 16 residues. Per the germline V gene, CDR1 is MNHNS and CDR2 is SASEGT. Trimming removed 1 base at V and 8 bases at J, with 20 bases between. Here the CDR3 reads CASSEGEWGRSTGYTF. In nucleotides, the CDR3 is TGTGCCAGCAGTGAAGGGGAATGGGGCAGGTCAACGGGCTACACCTTC.

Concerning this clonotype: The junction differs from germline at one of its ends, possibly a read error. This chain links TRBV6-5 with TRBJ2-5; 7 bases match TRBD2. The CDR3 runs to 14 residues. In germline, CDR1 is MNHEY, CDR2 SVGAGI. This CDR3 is CASSYLRREGTRYF. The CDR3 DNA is TGTGCCAGCAGTTACCTTCGGAGGGAGGGGACCCGGTACTTC.

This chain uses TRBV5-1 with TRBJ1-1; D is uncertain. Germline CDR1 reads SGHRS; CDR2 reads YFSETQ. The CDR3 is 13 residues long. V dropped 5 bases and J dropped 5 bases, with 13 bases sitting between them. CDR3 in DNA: TGCGCCAGCAGACGGGTGGGCGATACTGAAGCTTTCTTT. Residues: CASRRVGDTEAFF.

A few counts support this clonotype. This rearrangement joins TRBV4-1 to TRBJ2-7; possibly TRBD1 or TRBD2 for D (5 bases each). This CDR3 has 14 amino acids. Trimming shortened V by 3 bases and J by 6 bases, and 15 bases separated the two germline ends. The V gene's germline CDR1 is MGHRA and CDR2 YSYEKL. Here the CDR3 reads CASSQGESLLEQYF. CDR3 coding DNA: TGCGCCAGCAGCCAGGGGGAATCGCTCCTCGAGCAGTACTTC.

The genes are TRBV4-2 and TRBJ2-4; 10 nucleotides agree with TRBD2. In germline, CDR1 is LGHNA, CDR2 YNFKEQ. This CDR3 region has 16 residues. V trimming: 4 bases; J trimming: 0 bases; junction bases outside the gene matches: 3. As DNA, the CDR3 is TGTGCCAGCAGCCCTAGCGGGGGTCTAGCCAAAAACATTCAGTACTTC. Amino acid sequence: CASSPSGGLAKNIQYF.

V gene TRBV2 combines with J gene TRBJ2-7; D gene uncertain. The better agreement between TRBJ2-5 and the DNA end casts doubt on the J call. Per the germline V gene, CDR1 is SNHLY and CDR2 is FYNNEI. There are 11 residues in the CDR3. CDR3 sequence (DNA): TGTGCCAGCACACAGAAAGAGACCCAGTACTTC. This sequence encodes CASTQKETQYF.

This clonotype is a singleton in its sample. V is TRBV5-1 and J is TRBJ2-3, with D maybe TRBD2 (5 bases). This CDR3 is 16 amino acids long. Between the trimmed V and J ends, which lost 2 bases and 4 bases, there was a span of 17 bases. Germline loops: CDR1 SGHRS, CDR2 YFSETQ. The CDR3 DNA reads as TGCGCCAGCAGCTTTTTGGGAGCGCAGTTAGCAGATACGCAGTATTTT. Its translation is CASSFLGAQLADTQYF.

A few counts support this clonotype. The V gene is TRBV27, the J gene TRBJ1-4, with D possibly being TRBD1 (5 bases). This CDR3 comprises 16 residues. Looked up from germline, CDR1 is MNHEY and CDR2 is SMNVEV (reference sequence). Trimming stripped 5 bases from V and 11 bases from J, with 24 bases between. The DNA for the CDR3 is TGTGCCAGCAGTGGATACAGGAGCGGCGTAGAGTGGAAACTGTTTTTT. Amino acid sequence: CASSGYRSGVEWKLFF.

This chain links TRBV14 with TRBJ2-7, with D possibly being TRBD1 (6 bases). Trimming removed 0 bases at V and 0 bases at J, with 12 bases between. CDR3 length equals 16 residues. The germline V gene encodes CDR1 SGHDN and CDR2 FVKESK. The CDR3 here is CASSQDGWGHSYEQYF. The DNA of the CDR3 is TGTGCCAGCAGCCAAGATGGGTGGGGACACTCCTACGAGCAGTACTTC.

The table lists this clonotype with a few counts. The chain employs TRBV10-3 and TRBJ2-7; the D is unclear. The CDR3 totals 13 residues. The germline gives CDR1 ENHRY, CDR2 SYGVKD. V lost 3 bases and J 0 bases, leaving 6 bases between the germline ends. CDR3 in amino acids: CAISDRSSYEQYF. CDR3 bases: TGTGCCATCAGTGACCGAAGCTCCTACGAGCAGTACTTC.

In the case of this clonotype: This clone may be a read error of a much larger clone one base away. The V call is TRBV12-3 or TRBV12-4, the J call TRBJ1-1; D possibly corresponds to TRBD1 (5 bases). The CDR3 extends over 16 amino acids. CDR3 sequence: CASSSPHGNPDTETFF. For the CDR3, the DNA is TGTGCCAGCTCGTCTCCCCACGGGAATCCGGACACTGAAACTTTCTTT.

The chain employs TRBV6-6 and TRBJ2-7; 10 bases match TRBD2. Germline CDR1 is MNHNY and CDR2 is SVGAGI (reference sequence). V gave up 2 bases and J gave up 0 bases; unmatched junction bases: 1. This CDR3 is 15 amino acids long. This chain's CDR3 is CASSYTSGVSYEQYF. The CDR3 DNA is TGTGCCAGCAGTTACACTAGCGGGGTCTCCTACGAGCAGTACTTC.

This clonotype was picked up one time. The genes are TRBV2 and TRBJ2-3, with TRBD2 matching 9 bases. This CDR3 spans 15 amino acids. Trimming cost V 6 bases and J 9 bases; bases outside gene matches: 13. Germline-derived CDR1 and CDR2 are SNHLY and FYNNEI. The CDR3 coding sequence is TGTGCCAGCAGCGATACAGGGACTAGCCTCGAGACGCAGTATTTT. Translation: CASSDTGTSLETQYF.

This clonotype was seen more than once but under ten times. CDR3 sequence: CASSLGTATNYGYTF. The CDR3 nucleotides read TGCGCCAGCAGCTTGGGAACAGCAACTAACTATGGCTACACCTTC. This sequence joins TRBV5-1 and TRBJ1-2; D unresolved. V was pared by 0 bases and J by 0 bases, with 9 bases between. CDR1 and CDR2 from the germline V gene are SGHRS and YFSETQ. This CDR3 region has 15 residues. The full variable domain, with the rest looked up from reference TRBV5-1 and TRBJ1-2, is KAGVTQTPRYLIKTRGQQVTLSCSPISGHRSVSWYQQTPGQGLQFLFEYFSETQRNKGNFPGRFSGRQFSNSRSEMNVSTLELGDSALYLCASSLGTATNYGYTFGSGTRLTVV.

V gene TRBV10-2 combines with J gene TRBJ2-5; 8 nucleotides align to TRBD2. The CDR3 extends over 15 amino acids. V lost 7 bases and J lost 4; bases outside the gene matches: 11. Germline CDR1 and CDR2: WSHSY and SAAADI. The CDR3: CASTGRGGTAETQYF. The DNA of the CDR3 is TGCGCCAGCACGGGTCGCGGGGGGACGGCAGAGACCCAGTACTTC.

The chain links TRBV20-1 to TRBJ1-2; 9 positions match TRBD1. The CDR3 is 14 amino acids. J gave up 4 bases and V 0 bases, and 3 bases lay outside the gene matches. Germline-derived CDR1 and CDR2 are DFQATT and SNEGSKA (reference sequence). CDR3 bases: TGCAGTGCTAGAGAAACAGGGGGCCTCTATGGCTACACCTTC. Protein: CSARETGGLYGYTF.

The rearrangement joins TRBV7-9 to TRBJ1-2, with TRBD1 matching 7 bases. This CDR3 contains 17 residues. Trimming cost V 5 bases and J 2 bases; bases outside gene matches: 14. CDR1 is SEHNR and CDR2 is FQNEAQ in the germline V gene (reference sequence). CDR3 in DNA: TGTGCCAGCAGCCCCCCCTACAGGGGAGAGGGGAACTATGGCTACACCTTC. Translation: CASSPPYRGEGNYGYTF.

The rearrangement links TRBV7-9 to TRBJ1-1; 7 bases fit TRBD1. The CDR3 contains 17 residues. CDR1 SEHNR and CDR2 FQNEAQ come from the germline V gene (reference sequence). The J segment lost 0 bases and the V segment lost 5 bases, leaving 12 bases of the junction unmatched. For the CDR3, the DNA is TGTGCCAGCAGCCCGCGACAGGGAAGACCTATGAACACTGAAGCTTTCTTT. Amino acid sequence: CASSPRQGRPMNTEAFF.

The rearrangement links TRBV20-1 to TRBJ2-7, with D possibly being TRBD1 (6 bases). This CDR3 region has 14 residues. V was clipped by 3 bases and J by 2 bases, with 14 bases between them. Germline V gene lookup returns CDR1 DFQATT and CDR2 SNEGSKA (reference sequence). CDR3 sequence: CSASGVGGTYEQYF. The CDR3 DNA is TGCAGTGCTAGCGGAGTAGGGGGAACCTACGAGCAGTACTTC.

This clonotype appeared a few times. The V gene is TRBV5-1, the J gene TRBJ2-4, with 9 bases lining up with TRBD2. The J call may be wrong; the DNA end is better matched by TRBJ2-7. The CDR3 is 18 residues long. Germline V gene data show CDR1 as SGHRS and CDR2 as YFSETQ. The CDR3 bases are TGCGCCAGCAGCTTGGTAGGACTAGCGTATGTCCAGCCCTACGAGCAGTACTTC. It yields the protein CASSLVGLAYVQPYEQYF.

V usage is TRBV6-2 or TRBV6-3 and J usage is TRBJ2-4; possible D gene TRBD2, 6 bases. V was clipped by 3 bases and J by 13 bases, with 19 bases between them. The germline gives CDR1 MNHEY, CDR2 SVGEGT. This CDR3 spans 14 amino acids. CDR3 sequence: CASSYWWGGDEQYF. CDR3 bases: TGTGCCAGCAGTTATTGGTGGGGCGGGGATGAGCAGTACTTC.

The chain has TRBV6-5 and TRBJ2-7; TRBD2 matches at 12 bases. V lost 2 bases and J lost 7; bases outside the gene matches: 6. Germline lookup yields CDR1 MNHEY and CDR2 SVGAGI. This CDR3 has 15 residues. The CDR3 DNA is TGTGCCAGCAGTTACGCTAGCGGGAGGGACAATGAGCAGTACTTC. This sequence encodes CASSYASGRDNEQYF.